This T cell receptor beta chain appears in the sequencing data of a study of blood T cell repertoires in COVID-19. About the research overall: The United States, Italy and Spain were the sources of the acute and convalescent COVID-19 samples. From T cells, B-cell-depleted T cells, or PBMCs came the material, which was cDNA or gDNA.

J was trimmed by 1 base and V by 3 bases; bases with no gene match: 5. Germline loops: CDR1 MNHNS, CDR2 SASEGT. The CDR3 totals 16 residues. In the authors' workflow: Estimation of nucleated cell counts was performed using reference gene primer amplification. Data came from immunoSEQ multiplex PCR; TCRdb stores just in-frame clones and leaves some out. D and trimming were read from the DNA, whereas the V and J calls and clone size are those reported in that table. This sample has roughly 200,000 clones, with roughly 76% found just once. Seattle's cohort entered during active infection and was followed longitudinally.

This chain links TRBV6-1 with TRBJ2-5; 10 nucleotides align to TRBD1. The receptor was derived from a woman aged 40 to 55 with COVID-19, enrolled during active disease. The sample comprised peripheral blood. Here the CDR3 reads CASSELRDRGQETQYF. DNA of the CDR3: TGTGCCAGCAGTGAGCTCCGGGACAGGGGCCAAGAGACCCAGTACTTC.